This entry lists 2 T cell receptor beta chains sequenced from one sample in a study. TCRdb re-derived calls from the RT-PCR reads in MiXCR, one entry per CDR3 protein. The table records about 680,000 distinct CDR3 sequences, around 14% of them present only once. The sequencing sample was made of memory CD4+ T cells from blood. These receptors all come from a female donor in good health, serving as a healthy control.

This clonotype was recorded a few times. V gene TRBV20-1 combines with J gene TRBJ1-3; TRBD1 agrees at 10 bases. This CDR3 region has 13 residues. After removal of 5 bases from V and 5 bases from J, the junction contained 3 bases not matched to a gene. Germline CDR1 reads DFQATT; CDR2 reads SNEGSKA (reference sequence). CDR3: CSAPDRGRNTIYF. CDR3 nucleotide sequence: TGCAGTGCTCCTGACAGGGGGCGAAACACCATATATTTT.

This chain links TRBV6-2 or TRBV6-3 with TRBJ1-1; D not certain. The CDR3 spans 14 residues. Trimming cost V 7 bases and J 2 bases, with 14 bases left between them. The germline CDR1 and CDR2 sequences are MNHEY and SVGEGT. The CDR3: CASTFTGDNTEAFF. The DNA of the CDR3 is TGTGCCAGCACTTTTACGGGAGATAACACTGAAGCTTTCTTT.